A selection of T cell receptor beta chains follows, all from one sample in a study of identical twins. MiXCR was run by TCRdb on the 5' RACE reads, yielding one entry per CDR3 protein. The data contain some 760,000 distinct CDR3 sequences, roughly 20% of them singletons. These records were also assigned to another study, of T cells expressing NK-cell markers.

The sequenced sample consisted of PBMCs. The receptors were sampled from a woman between 18 and 29 years old in good health. CDR3s include the opening cysteine and the closing phenylalanine or tryptophan. Fields, in order: V gene, clone size, J gene, D gene, CDR3 length, CDR3 protein, CDR3 DNA. D genes are given only for firm matches. Expanded clones get a size class; other rows say once, few or many, or leave the size out.

v_call: TRBV5-5; clone_size: -; j_call: TRBJ1-1; d_call: -; cdr3_length: 12; cdr3_aa: CASSLNRQEAFF; cdr3_nt: TGTGCCAGCAGCTTGAACAGGCAGGAAGCTTTCTTT
v_call: TRBV24-1; clone_size: few; j_call: TRBJ2-7; d_call: -; cdr3_length: 13; cdr3_aa: CATGPDFSYEQYF; cdr3_nt: TGTGCCACCGGCCCGGACTTCTCCTACGAGCAGTACTTC
v_call: TRBV7-9; clone_size: -; j_call: TRBJ2-1; d_call: -; cdr3_length: 13; cdr3_aa: CASSFGVIDEQFF; cdr3_nt: TGTGCCAGCAGCTTCGGGGTTATTGATGAGCAGTTCTTC
v_call: TRBV6-1; clone_size: few; j_call: TRBJ2-1; d_call: -; cdr3_length: 13; cdr3_aa: CASSDLSGNEQFF; cdr3_nt: TGTGCCAGCAGCGACCTTAGCGGCAATGAGCAGTTCTTC
v_call: TRBV7-2; clone_size: -; j_call: TRBJ1-2; d_call: -; cdr3_length: 15; cdr3_aa: CASSPNRTPNYGYTF; cdr3_nt: TGTGCCAGCAGCCCCAACAGGACCCCTAACTATGGCTACACCTTC
v_call: TRBV5-1; clone_size: few; j_call: TRBJ2-7; d_call: -; cdr3_length: 16; cdr3_aa: CASSLGLGGTVYEQYF; cdr3_nt: TGCGCCAGCAGCTTGGGCCTCGGGGGTACAGTCTACGAGCAGTACTTC
v_call: TRBV18; clone_size: -; j_call: TRBJ2-7; d_call: -; cdr3_length: 15; cdr3_aa: CASSGRDSLPYEQYF; cdr3_nt: TGTGCCAGCTCTGGCCGGGACTCCCTTCCCTACGAGCAGTACTTC
v_call: TRBV7-2; clone_size: few; j_call: TRBJ2-1; d_call: -; cdr3_length: 16; cdr3_aa: CASSFRRGTQDNEQFF; cdr3_nt: TGTGCCAGCAGCTTTAGAAGAGGGACTCAAGACAATGAGCAGTTCTTC
v_call: TRBV20-1; clone_size: many; j_call: TRBJ2-5; d_call: TRBD1; cdr3_length: 16; cdr3_aa: CSGSPPGTGAQETQYF; cdr3_nt: TGCAGTGGCTCACCACCCGGGACAGGGGCACAAGAGACCCAGTACTTC
v_call: TRBV3-1; clone_size: few; j_call: TRBJ2-1; d_call: -; cdr3_length: 15; cdr3_aa: CASSRVASSYNEQFF; cdr3_nt: TGTGCCAGCAGCCGAGTCGCAAGCTCCTACAATGAGCAGTTCTTC
v_call: TRBV6-5; clone_size: -; j_call: TRBJ2-1; d_call: -; cdr3_length: 15; cdr3_aa: CASSYSWTVDNEQFF; cdr3_nt: TGTGCCAGCAGTTACTCCTGGACTGTTGACAATGAGCAGTTCTTC
v_call: TRBV12-3/TRBV12-4; clone_size: many; j_call: TRBJ1-1; d_call: -; cdr3_length: 13; cdr3_aa: CASTTTMNTEAFF; cdr3_nt: TGTGCCAGTACGACAACCATGAACACTGAAGCTTTCTTT
v_call: TRBV18; clone_size: many; j_call: TRBJ2-7; d_call: TRBD1; cdr3_length: 16; cdr3_aa: CASSPYARDRVGEQYF; cdr3_nt: TGTGCCAGCTCACCATACGCCCGGGACAGGGTTGGCGAGCAGTACTTC
v_call: TRBV29-1; clone_size: few; j_call: TRBJ2-3; d_call: -; cdr3_length: 12; cdr3_aa: CSVDGVTDTQYF; cdr3_nt: TGCAGCGTTGATGGTGTCACAGATACGCAGTATTTT
v_call: TRBV20-1; clone_size: many; j_call: TRBJ2-3; d_call: -; cdr3_length: 12; cdr3_aa: CSARAVSDTQYF; cdr3_nt: TGCAGTGCTAGGGCCGTCTCAGATACGCAGTATTTT
v_call: TRBV20-1; clone_size: many; j_call: TRBJ1-1; d_call: TRBD1; cdr3_length: 15; cdr3_aa: CSAPGQGAGGTEAFF; cdr3_nt: TGCAGTGCTCCGGGACAGGGGGCGGGAGGGACTGAAGCTTTCTTT
v_call: TRBV4-3; clone_size: -; j_call: TRBJ2-5; d_call: -; cdr3_length: 15; cdr3_aa: CASSQVVDPSQTQYF; cdr3_nt: TGCGCCAGCAGCCAGGTCGTCGACCCAAGTCAGACCCAGTACTTC
v_call: TRBV6-1; clone_size: few; j_call: TRBJ2-1; d_call: -; cdr3_length: 12; cdr3_aa: CASSGLTYEQFF; cdr3_nt: TGTGCCAGCAGTGGACTAACTTATGAGCAGTTCTTC
v_call: TRBV19; clone_size: -; j_call: TRBJ2-7; d_call: -; cdr3_length: 14; cdr3_aa: CASSYQGSAYEQYF; cdr3_nt: TGTGCCAGTAGTTATCAGGGATCGGCCTACGAGCAGTACTTC
v_call: TRBV29-1; clone_size: few; j_call: TRBJ2-3; d_call: -; cdr3_length: 14; cdr3_aa: CSAGGGQGTDTQYF; cdr3_nt: TGCAGCGCCGGGGGGGGACAGGGAACAGATACGCAGTATTTT
v_call: TRBV5-1; clone_size: few; j_call: TRBJ1-2; d_call: TRBD1; cdr3_length: 14; cdr3_aa: CASSSTGQGGGYTF; cdr3_nt: TGCGCCAGCAGCTCCACCGGACAGGGTGGCGGCTACACCTTC
v_call: TRBV7-2; clone_size: -; j_call: TRBJ2-3; d_call: -; cdr3_length: 15; cdr3_aa: CASSSPGQGADTQYF; cdr3_nt: TGTGCCAGCAGCTCACCTGGGCAGGGAGCAGATACGCAGTATTTT
v_call: TRBV6-5; clone_size: -; j_call: TRBJ2-1; d_call: -; cdr3_length: 14; cdr3_aa: CASSYPGSTGEQFF; cdr3_nt: TGTGCCAGCAGTTACCCTGGGTCGACCGGTGAGCAGTTCTTC
v_call: TRBV12-3/TRBV12-4; clone_size: -; j_call: TRBJ1-4; d_call: TRBD1; cdr3_length: 15; cdr3_aa: CASGINRGLNEKLFF; cdr3_nt: TGTGCCAGCGGAATTAACAGGGGACTTAATGAAAAACTGTTTTTT
v_call: TRBV12-3/TRBV12-4; clone_size: many; j_call: TRBJ2-1; d_call: -; cdr3_length: 12; cdr3_aa: CASSFGGYEQFF; cdr3_nt: TGTGCCAGCAGTTTCGGTGGGTATGAGCAGTTCTTC
v_call: TRBV6-4; clone_size: few; j_call: TRBJ2-2; d_call: -; cdr3_length: 15; cdr3_aa: CASSAWSTPTGELFF; cdr3_nt: TGTGCCAGCAGCGCCTGGTCCACCCCAACCGGGGAGCTGTTTTTT
v_call: TRBV7-9; clone_size: many; j_call: TRBJ2-7; d_call: -; cdr3_length: 14; cdr3_aa: CASSKDSYSYEQYF; cdr3_nt: TGTGCCAGCAGCAAAGACAGTTACTCCTACGAGCAGTACTTC
v_call: TRBV15; clone_size: -; j_call: TRBJ1-1; d_call: -; cdr3_length: 16; cdr3_aa: CATSRDIWGTGTEAFF; cdr3_nt: TGTGCCACCAGCAGAGACATCTGGGGAACGGGCACTGAAGCTTTCTTT
v_call: TRBV9; clone_size: -; j_call: TRBJ2-3; d_call: TRBD2; cdr3_length: 16; cdr3_aa: CASSAGLAASTDTQYF; cdr3_nt: TGTGCCAGCAGCGCGGGACTAGCGGCTAGCACAGATACGCAGTATTTT
v_call: TRBV20-1; clone_size: -; j_call: TRBJ2-1; d_call: TRBD2; cdr3_length: 16; cdr3_aa: CSARVATSGYYNEQFF; cdr3_nt: TGCAGTGCTAGAGTAGCCACTAGCGGATATTACAATGAGCAGTTCTTC
v_call: TRBV25-1; clone_size: -; j_call: TRBJ2-3; d_call: -; cdr3_length: 11; cdr3_aa: CASKDRDAQYF; cdr3_nt: TGTGCCAGCAAAGACCGGGATGCCCAGTATTTT
v_call: TRBV20-1; clone_size: -; j_call: TRBJ2-1; d_call: -; cdr3_length: 13; cdr3_aa: CSAPPRLYNEQFF; cdr3_nt: TGCAGTGCCCCCCCGCGGCTTTACAATGAGCAGTTCTTC
v_call: TRBV3-1; clone_size: -; j_call: TRBJ2-7; d_call: TRBD1; cdr3_length: 13; cdr3_aa: CASSTRQGSEQYF; cdr3_nt: TGTGCCAGCAGCACCAGACAGGGAAGCGAGCAGTACTTC
v_call: TRBV29-1; clone_size: few; j_call: TRBJ2-1; d_call: -; cdr3_length: 11; cdr3_aa: CKGEYYNEQFF; cdr3_nt: TGCAAAGGCGAATACTACAATGAGCAGTTCTTC
v_call: TRBV24-1; clone_size: few; j_call: TRBJ2-1; d_call: -; cdr3_length: 14; cdr3_aa: CATSGSGSDNEQFF; cdr3_nt: TGTGCCACCAGCGGAAGCGGGTCAGACAATGAGCAGTTCTTC
v_call: TRBV7-2; clone_size: few; j_call: TRBJ1-5; d_call: TRBD1; cdr3_length: 12; cdr3_aa: CASSSDREVWDF; cdr3_nt: TGTGCCAGCAGCTCGGACAGGGAGGTGTGGGATTTT
v_call: TRBV15; clone_size: -; j_call: TRBJ1-3; d_call: -; cdr3_length: 13; cdr3_aa: CATSPGPLNTIYF; cdr3_nt: TGTGCCACCAGCCCAGGGCCGCTAAACACCATATATTTT
v_call: TRBV12-3/TRBV12-4; clone_size: few; j_call: TRBJ1-2; d_call: -; cdr3_length: 13; cdr3_aa: CASSFGAIYGYTF; cdr3_nt: TGTGCCAGCAGTTTTGGGGCGATTTATGGCTACACCTTC
v_call: TRBV6-2/TRBV6-3; clone_size: few; j_call: TRBJ2-7; d_call: TRBD2; cdr3_length: 22; cdr3_aa: CASSYFPSAPYRIEREYYEQYF; cdr3_nt: TGTGCCAGCAGTTACTTCCCTTCGGCTCCTTATCGTATTGAGCGGGAGTACTACGAGCAGTACTTC
v_call: TRBV12-3/TRBV12-4; clone_size: few; j_call: TRBJ1-2; d_call: -; cdr3_length: 14; cdr3_aa: CASSFRQGNYGYTF; cdr3_nt: TGTGCCAGCAGTTTTAGGCAGGGAAACTATGGCTACACCTTC
v_call: TRBV12-3/TRBV12-4; clone_size: -; j_call: TRBJ2-3; d_call: TRBD2; cdr3_length: 17; cdr3_aa: CASSSYSFGGVADTQYF; cdr3_nt: TGTGCCAGCAGTTCTTACTCGTTCGGGGGGGTGGCAGATACGCAGTATTTT
v_call: TRBV29-1; clone_size: few; j_call: TRBJ2-1; d_call: -; cdr3_length: 12; cdr3_aa: CSAIQGGNEQFF; cdr3_nt: TGCAGCGCGATACAGGGGGGGAATGAGCAGTTCTTC
v_call: TRBV20-1; clone_size: -; j_call: TRBJ2-1; d_call: TRBD1; cdr3_length: 14; cdr3_aa: CSALLGQGAHEQFF; cdr3_nt: TGCAGTGCGCTGCTAGGGCAGGGGGCTCATGAGCAGTTCTTC
v_call: TRBV7-8; clone_size: -; j_call: TRBJ1-2; d_call: TRBD1; cdr3_length: 14; cdr3_aa: CASSLARTGHGYTF; cdr3_nt: TGTGCCAGCAGCTTAGCCCGGACAGGGCACGGCTACACCTTC
v_call: TRBV27; clone_size: -; j_call: TRBJ2-7; d_call: -; cdr3_length: 14; cdr3_aa: CASSTVDSPYEQYF; cdr3_nt: TGTGCCAGCAGCACAGTAGACAGTCCCTACGAGCAGTACTTC
v_call: TRBV6-2/TRBV6-3; clone_size: few; j_call: TRBJ2-1; d_call: -; cdr3_length: 15; cdr3_aa: CASRPIHLVGNEQFF; cdr3_nt: TGTGCCAGCAGACCAATCCATTTAGTGGGCAATGAGCAGTTCTTC
v_call: TRBV20-1; clone_size: few; j_call: TRBJ2-1; d_call: -; cdr3_length: 14; cdr3_aa: CSARVGGLYNEQFF; cdr3_nt: TGCAGTGCTAGAGTGGGTGGTCTCTACAATGAGCAGTTCTTC
v_call: TRBV7-2; clone_size: few; j_call: TRBJ2-3; d_call: -; cdr3_length: 14; cdr3_aa: CASSTRFGTDTQYF; cdr3_nt: TGTGCCAGCAGCACTAGGTTCGGCACAGATACGCAGTATTTT
v_call: TRBV5-6; clone_size: -; j_call: TRBJ2-1; d_call: -; cdr3_length: 14; cdr3_aa: CASSTGRGGNEQFF; cdr3_nt: TGTGCCAGCAGCACCGGTCGAGGGGGGAATGAGCAGTTCTTC
v_call: TRBV12-3/TRBV12-4; clone_size: many; j_call: TRBJ2-7; d_call: -; cdr3_length: 13; cdr3_aa: CASSFYKSYEQYF; cdr3_nt: TGTGCCAGCAGTTTTTACAAATCCTACGAGCAGTACTTC